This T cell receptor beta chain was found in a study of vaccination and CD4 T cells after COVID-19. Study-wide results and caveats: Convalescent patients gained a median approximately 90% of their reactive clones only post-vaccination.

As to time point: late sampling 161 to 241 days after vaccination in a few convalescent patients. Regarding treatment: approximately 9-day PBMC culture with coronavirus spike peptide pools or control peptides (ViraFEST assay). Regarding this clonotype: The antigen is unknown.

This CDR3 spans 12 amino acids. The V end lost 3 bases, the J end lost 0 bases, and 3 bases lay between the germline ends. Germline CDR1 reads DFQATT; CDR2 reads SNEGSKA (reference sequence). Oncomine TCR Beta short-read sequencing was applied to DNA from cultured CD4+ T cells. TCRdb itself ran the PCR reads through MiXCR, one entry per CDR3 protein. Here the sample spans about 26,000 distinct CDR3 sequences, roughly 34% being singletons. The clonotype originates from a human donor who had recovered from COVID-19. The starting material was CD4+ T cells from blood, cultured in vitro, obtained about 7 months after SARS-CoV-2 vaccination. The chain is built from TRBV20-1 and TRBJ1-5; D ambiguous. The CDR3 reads CSARGSNQPQHF. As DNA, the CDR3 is TGCAGTGCTAGGGGTAGCAATCAGCCCCAGCATTTT.